The next 27 T cell receptor beta chains were all read from a single sample in a study of shared clonotypes between healthy human individuals. Repertoires were generated with immunoSEQ multiplex PCR, while TCRdb's copy carries only in-frame clones and drops some. The sample has millions of clones, 85% to 95% seen once. The sample was naive CD4+ T cells sorted from blood. Described subset: CD45RA+ positively selected. The receptor set was obtained from a man aged 18 to 29 in good health.

This clone was observed once. This rearrangement joins TRBV18 to TRBJ2-2; D remains ambiguous. CDR1 and CDR2 from the germline V gene are KGHSH and LQKENI. Trimming took off 2 bases at V and 5 bases at J, with 21 bases between the two ends. The CDR3 has 18 residues. The CDR3 loop reads CASSPESWASAVTGELFF. The CDR3 bases are TGTGCCAGCTCACCAGAATCCTGGGCCAGCGCGGTGACCGGGGAGCTGTTTTTT.

The chain carries TRBV6-4 and TRBJ1-6; possible D gene TRBD1, 6 bases. V shed 6 bases and J shed 7 bases, with 13 bases lying between them. Germline CDR1 and CDR2: MRHNA and SNTAGT. The length of the CDR3 is 14 residues. CDR3 sequence reads: CASSNSGVNSPLHF. The CDR3 DNA follows: TGTGCCAGCAGCAACTCAGGGGTGAATTCACCCCTCCACTTT.

The chain links TRBV28 to TRBJ2-7; 8 bases agree with TRBD1. The V gene end was trimmed by 4 bases and the J gene end by 6 bases; junction bases not matched to a gene: 8. The CDR3 spans 14 residues. The germline V gene encodes CDR1 MDHEN and CDR2 SYDVKM. Here the CDR3 reads CASSSPDRGPEQYF. CDR3 DNA: TGTGCCAGCAGTTCACCCGACAGGGGACCCGAGCAGTACTTC.

CDR3 sequence: CASGQETQYF. In DNA form, the CDR3 reads TGCGCCAGCGGACAAGAGACCCAGTACTTC. The chain recombines TRBV5-1 with TRBJ2-5; D is undetermined. V was shortened by 7 bases and J by 2 bases, with 3 bases between the two germline ends. The CDR3 has 10 amino acids. Germline CDR1 SGHRS, CDR2 YFSETQ.

The chain is built from TRBV5-6 and TRBJ1-4; the match to TRBD1 covers 7 bases. V was clipped by 4 bases and J by 11 bases; unmatched bases: 11. CDR3 size: 14 residues. CDR1 SGHDT and CDR2 YYEEEE come from the germline V gene. The DNA for the CDR3 is TGTGCCAGCAGCCGAGACAGGGATACTTTGAAACTGTTTTTT. Translating gives CASSRDRDTLKLFF. Supplemented by reference TRBV5-6 and TRBJ1-4, the full variable domain reads DAGVTQSPTHLIKTRGQQVTLRCSPKSGHDTVSWYQQALGQGPQFIFQYYEEEERQRGNFPDRFSGHQFPNYSSELNVNALLLGDSALYLCASSRDRDTLKLFFGSGTQLSVL.

This rearrangement joins TRBV5-6 to TRBJ1-2, with a weak D call TRBD1 (5 bases). Trimming cost V 4 bases and J 10 bases, with 14 bases left between them. In germline, CDR1 is SGHDT, CDR2 YYEEEE. The CDR3 loop spans 12 amino acids. The DNA for the CDR3 is TGTGCCAGCAGCCCTACCCAGGGATACTACACCTTC. The encoded protein is CASSPTQGYYTF.

The gene calls are TRBV29-1 and TRBJ2-3; D not resolved. The germline gives CDR1 SQVTM, CDR2 ANQGSEA. The CDR3 is 11 amino acids. Trimming removed 4 bases from V and 8 bases from J, with 10 bases in between. DNA of the CDR3: TGCAGCGTTGGGGCAGTGCTTACGCAGTATTTT. Translating it yields CSVGAVLTQYF.

The chain links TRBV27 to TRBJ1-1, with TRBD1 as a possible D gene (6 bases). The ends were cut back, 6 bases at V and 4 bases at J, with 12 bases in the middle. From germline, CDR1 is MNHEY and CDR2 SMNVEV (reference sequence). CDR3 length: 13 residues. CDR3 bases: TGTGCCAGCAGAGTGGGGGGGGCCACTGAAGCTTTCTTT. It yields the protein CASRVGGATEAFF.

The CDR3 spells CASSLIGVAYEQYF. The CDR3 DNA follows: TGTGCCAGCAGCTTGATCGGGGTGGCCTACGAGCAGTACTTC. The chain combines TRBV5-5 with TRBJ2-7, with D perhaps TRBD2 (5 bases). Trimming took 1 base from V and 2 from J, leaving 10 bases between them. The CDR3 runs 14 residues. Per the germline V gene, CDR1 is SGHKS and CDR2 is YYEKEE (reference sequence).

The gene calls are TRBV5-8 and TRBJ2-4; maybe TRBD1 (5 bases). The ends were cut back, 0 bases at V and 1 base at J, with 8 bases in the middle. Per the germline V gene, CDR1 is SGHTS and CDR2 is YDEGEE. The CDR3 totals 15 residues. The CDR3 bases are TGTGCCAGCAGCTTGGTGAACAGGGCCAAAAACATTCAGTACTTC. This encodes CASSLVNRAKNIQYF.

This clone was detected a few times. The chain combines TRBV7-8 with TRBJ1-2; D unresolved. The CDR3 runs to 13 residues. Trimming left V 5 bases short and J 6 bases short, with 13 bases between. Germline V gives CDR1 SGHVS, CDR2 FQNEAQ. The CDR3 DNA sequence: TGTGCCAGCAGCCCCCGGCTCCGCGATGGCTACACCTTC. Residues: CASSPRLRDGYTF.

As concerns this clone: This could be a read error, since a much larger clone is one nucleotide away. The sample has other DNA sequences that encode this CDR3 too. V is TRBV5-1 and J is TRBJ2-7, with no clear D. Deletions cut 0 bases from V and 4 bases from J, with 2 bases between. The CDR3 runs 11 residues. Germline CDR1 SGHRS, CDR2 YFSETQ. CDR3 sequence reads: CASSLAYEQYF. CDR3 DNA: TGCGCCAGCAGCTTGGCGTACGAGCAGTACTTC.

The V call is TRBV10-3, the J call TRBJ1-1; maybe TRBD1 (5 bases). Trimming shortened V by 6 bases and J by 1 base, and 9 bases separated the two germline ends. The CDR3 is made up of 13 amino acids. Germline V gene sequence: CDR1 ENHRY, CDR2 SYGVKD. In DNA form, the CDR3 reads TGTGCCATCAGGACGACAGAGAACACTGAAGCTTTCTTT. Protein sequence: CAIRTTENTEAFF.

The chain carries TRBV5-4 and TRBJ2-1; 10 bases fit TRBD2. Losses at the gene ends were 4 bases for V and 0 bases for J; bases not matched to a gene: 13. The germline V gene has CDR1 SGHNT and CDR2 YYREEE (reference sequence). The CDR3 has 19 residues. CDR3 bases: TGTGCCAGCAGCCTGGGGACTAGCGCCATTCCTAGCTCCTACAATGAGCAGTTCTTC. Translated: CASSLGTSAIPSSYNEQFF. The full variable domain, completed using reference TRBV5-4 and TRBJ2-1, is ETGVTQSPTHLIKTRGQQVTLRCSSQSGHNTVSWYQQALGQGPQFIFQYYREEENGRGNFPPRFSGLQFPNYSSELNVNALELDDSALYLCASSLGTSAIPSSYNEQFFGPGTRLTVL.

The chain joins TRBV13 to TRBJ2-2; D is possibly TRBD2 (6 bases). Trimming removed 5 bases at V and 3 bases at J, with 16 bases between. This CDR3 has 16 residues. From germline, CDR1 is PRHDT and CDR2 FYEKMQ (reference sequence). The CDR3 spells CASSPWDWPHTGELFF. In DNA, the CDR3 is TGTGCCAGCAGCCCTTGGGACTGGCCACACACCGGGGAGCTGTTTTTT. The complete variable domain, with remaining parts taken from reference TRBV13 and TRBJ2-2, reads AAGVIQSPRHLIKEKRETATLKCYPIPRHDTVYWYQQGPGQDPQFLISFYEKMQSDKGSIPDRFSAQQFSDYHSELNMSSLELGDSALYFCASSPWDWPHTGELFFGEGSRLTVL.

The CDR3 nucleotides are TGTGCCAGCAGCGGAACAGGGGTAGGCGAGCAGTACTTC. Translated, it gives CASSGTGVGEQYF. The V and J genes are TRBV6-1 and TRBJ2-7; 7 nucleotides line up with TRBD1. Germline CDR1 and CDR2: MNHNS and SASEGT. This CDR3 region has 13 residues. Trimming cost V 6 bases and J 6 bases; bases outside gene matches: 8.

The chain links TRBV25-1 to TRBJ2-5, with TRBD2 identical over 10 bases. CDR1 is MGHDK, CDR2 SYGVNS, per germline. The CDR3 is 13 residues long. V was pared by 8 bases and J by 4 bases, with 4 bases of the junction left unmatched. The CDR3 here is CASGLAGVETQYF. The CDR3 nucleotides read TGTGCCAGCGGCCTAGCGGGAGTAGAGACCCAGTACTTC.

V is TRBV6-6 and J is TRBJ2-3; D is unresolved. Per the germline V gene, CDR1 is MNHNY and CDR2 is SVGAGI (reference sequence). CDR3 length: 12 amino acids. Trimming left V 9 bases short and J 1 base short, with 8 bases between. CDR3 DNA: TGTGCCAGTTCCTTCGGCACAGATACGCAGTATTTT. It translates to CASSFGTDTQYF.

This chain joins TRBV30 and TRBJ1-6, with 9 bases fitting TRBD1. From germline, CDR1 is GTSNPN and CDR2 SVGIG (reference sequence). V lost 6 bases and J lost 8; bases outside the gene matches: 5. The CDR3 is 13 residues long. The CDR3 sequence is CACRRDRDSPLHF. The CDR3 DNA reads as TGTGCCTGCCGACGGGACAGGGATTCACCCCTCCACTTT.

In DNA, the CDR3 is TGTGCCAGCAGTTTGGTAGGGACAGGGAGTCCCTACGAGCAGTACTTC. It yields the protein CASSLVGTGSPYEQYF. V usage is TRBV27 and J usage is TRBJ2-7, with 9 bases matching TRBD1. The V gene's germline CDR1 is MNHEY and CDR2 SMNVEV (reference sequence). The CDR3 loop spans 16 amino acids. The ends lost 3 bases at V and 2 bases at J; junction bases unmatched: 8.

The chain uses TRBV6-1 and TRBJ2-3; 16 bases fit TRBD2. The germline V gene encodes CDR1 MNHNS and CDR2 SASEGT. This CDR3 comprises 18 residues. V was pared by 3 bases and J by 4 bases, with 7 bases of the junction left unmatched. The CDR3 DNA reads TGTGCCAGCAGTGACCCGGGACTAGCGGGGGGGCCCCCAGATACGCAGTATTTT. This translates into CASSDPGLAGGPPDTQYF.

This chain joins TRBV6-5 and TRBJ1-1; unclear D gene. The germline CDR1 and CDR2 sequences are MNHEY and SVGAGI. The CDR3 has 14 amino acids. Trimming stripped 0 bases from V and 6 bases from J, with 11 bases between. The CDR3 DNA reads TGTGCCAGCAGTTACTCGACACAGAAACCTGAAGCTTTCTTT. Translating gives CASSYSTQKPEAFF.

The rearrangement links TRBV6-1 to TRBJ2-6; D gene uncertain. CDR3 size: 16 residues. The germline V gene encodes CDR1 MNHNS and CDR2 SASEGT. The ends were cut back, 4 bases at V and 2 bases at J, with 12 bases in the middle. The CDR3: CASSARQSTGANVLTF. The DNA for the CDR3 is TGTGCCAGCAGTGCCCGGCAGTCGACTGGGGCCAACGTCCTGACTTTC.

In this sample, this clone turned up once. J is TRBJ1-2 and V is TRBV21-1. TRBV21-1 is noted as a pseudogene. This CDR3 spans 12 amino acids. CDR3 sequence reads: CASSGRYYGYTF. DNA of the CDR3: TGTGCCAGCAGCGGAAGATACTATGGCTACACCTTC.

The genes are TRBV5-1 and TRBJ2-3, with 8 bases identical to TRBD2. V gave up 4 bases and J gave up 1 base; unmatched junction bases: 11. Germline CDR1 reads SGHRS; CDR2 reads YFSETQ. The CDR3 covers 17 residues. The CDR3 nucleotides read TGCGCCAGCAGCCCCCTAGCGGGCCCCGGAGGCACAGATACGCAGTATTTT. This encodes CASSPLAGPGGTDTQYF.

The chain joins TRBV7-9 to TRBJ1-2, with D perhaps TRBD1 (5 bases). Germline lookup yields CDR1 SEHNR and CDR2 FQNEAQ (reference sequence). This CDR3 contains 15 residues. Trimming pared 5 bases from V and 4 bases from J, leaving 17 bases between. The CDR3 is CASSPAEGLSYGYTF. Written as DNA, the CDR3 is TGTGCCAGCAGCCCCGCCGAGGGGCTTTCCTATGGCTACACCTTC.

The rearrangement links TRBV5-5 to TRBJ1-1; no definite D call. CDR3 length: 14 amino acids. Trimming cost V 4 bases and J 1 base, with 11 bases left between them. CDR1 is SGHKS, CDR2 YYEKEE, per germline (reference sequence). This CDR3 is CASSLGRQNTEAFF. CDR3 nucleotide sequence: TGTGCCAGCAGCCTAGGAAGACAGAACACTGAAGCTTTCTTT.